Following are 2 T cell receptor beta chains from one sample sequenced in a study of a mutant IDH1 vaccine in newly diagnosed glioma. Their specific antigens are unknown. The time point is: week 35, safety follow-up. Vaccine doses each comprised 300 ug of mutant IDH1 20-mer peptide, with topical imiquimod. Repertoires were generated with immunoSEQ multiplex PCR, while TCRdb's copy carries only in-frame clones and drops some. The sample includes 50,000 to 75,000 clones, 65% to 75% of them seen just once. The source material was PBMCs, sampled from a glioma patient whose treatment included an IDH1 peptide vaccine. Every receptor here comes from a man over 45 with glioma.

The rearrangement uses TRBV30 and TRBJ1-6, with a possible D match to TRBD1 (5 bases). CDR1 is GTSNPN, CDR2 SVGIG, per germline (reference sequence). This CDR3 spans 14 amino acids. V was pared by 4 bases and J by 9 bases, with 16 bases between. The CDR3 here is CAWIRQYPGSPLHF. The CDR3 nucleotides are TGTGCCTGGATCCGACAGTATCCCGGTTCACCCCTCCACTTT.

The V call is TRBV4-3, the J call TRBJ1-5; 9 nucleotides align to TRBD1. The CDR3 has 16 residues. V lost 3 bases to trimming and J lost 0 bases; unmatched junction nucleotides: 3. Germline V CDR1 and CDR2: LGHNA, YSLEER. CDR3 in DNA: TGCGCCAGCAGCCAGGACAGGGGTTATAGCAATCAGCCCCAGCATTTT. Translation: CASSQDRGYSNQPQHF.